The rows below give T cell receptor beta chains drawn from one sample of a study of human T cells and chemical hapten exposure. TCRdb recomputed calls from the 5' RACE reads with MiXCR, one row per CDR3 protein. The sample has 130,000 or so distinct CDR3 sequences, over 3.5% seen once. The receptors shown here come from a female donor in good health. Each CDR3 is given with its conserved first and last residue. A D gene is named only where the DNA matches it firmly. Part of the rows lack a size; the others show once, few, many or a class for expanded clones.

NA,TRBV7-9,TRBJ2-7,NA,13,CASTDSPTYEQYF,TGTGCCAGCACAGACAGCCCTACCTACGAGCAGTACTTC
many,TRBV18,TRBJ2-3,NA,13,CASSPQGKDTQYF,TGTGCCAGCTCACCACAGGGGAAAGATACGCAGTATTTT
NA,TRBV2,TRBJ2-1,TRBD1,14,CASTDRATGNEQFF,TGTGCCAGCACTGACAGGGCCACCGGCAATGAGCAGTTCTTC
many,TRBV30,TRBJ1-2,NA,15,CAWSRLTGGQDGYTF,TGTGCCTGGAGTCGCCTCACCGGGGGGCAGGATGGCTACACCTTC
many,TRBV20-1,TRBJ2-7,TRBD1,14,CSASPGQGRYEQYF,TGCAGTGCTAGCCCGGGACAGGGGAGGTACGAGCAGTACTTC
NA,TRBV12-3/TRBV12-4,TRBJ1-2,NA,13,CASSSTGRHGYTF,TGTGCCAGCAGTTCCACAGGACGCCATGGCTACACCTTC
many,TRBV7-2,TRBJ1-4,NA,15,CASSLDGGANEKLFF,TGTGCCAGCAGCTTAGATGGGGGAGCTAATGAAAAACTGTTTTTT
many,TRBV5-4,TRBJ1-1,NA,14,CASSLDRVNTEAFF,TGTGCCAGCAGCTTGGACAGGGTGAACACTGAAGCTTTCTTT
many,TRBV3-1,TRBJ1-6,NA,16,CASSPEPTGYNSPLHF,TGTGCCAGCAGCCCCGAACCGACAGGCTATAATTCACCCCTCCACTTT
many,TRBV4-3,TRBJ2-3,TRBD1,20,CASSQLNGIKRDRVPDTQYF,TGCGCCAGCAGCCAATTAAATGGGATAAAGAGGGACAGGGTCCCAGATACGCAGTATTTT
many,TRBV5-5,TRBJ2-1,NA,17,CASSLDPLRGSYNEQFF,TGTGCCAGCAGCTTGGACCCACTGAGGGGTAGCTACAATGAGCAGTTCTTC
many,TRBV12-3/TRBV12-4,TRBJ1-3,TRBD1,15,CASSPKTGAGNTIYF,TGTGCCAGCAGTCCTAAGACAGGGGCTGGAAACACCATATATTTT
many,TRBV6-1,TRBJ2-4,NA,18,CASSEALRLPQRKNIQYF,TGTGCCAGCAGTGAAGCGCTTAGGCTCCCGCAACGAAAAAACATTCAGTACTTC
many,TRBV7-2,TRBJ1-5,NA,13,CASSRLNNQPQHF,TGTGCCAGCAGTCGGCTCAACAATCAGCCCCAGCATTTT
many,TRBV2,TRBJ2-7,NA,14,CASSEGHRTYEQYF,TGTGCCAGCAGTGAAGGCCACAGAACCTACGAGCAGTACTTC
many,TRBV2,TRBJ2-3,TRBD1,14,CASMTGASLDTQYF,TGTGCCAGCATGACAGGGGCTAGCCTGGATACGCAGTATTTT
many,TRBV10-1,TRBJ2-2,TRBD1,16,CASTPSGQQNTGELFF,TGCGCCAGCACTCCCTCGGGACAGCAGAACACCGGGGAGCTGTTTTTT
few,TRBV25-1,TRBJ2-1,NA,15,CASSDRVGWNNEQFF,TGTGCCAGCAGTGATAGAGTGGGATGGAACAATGAGCAGTTCTTC
NA,TRBV20-1,TRBJ2-3,NA,15,CSARRRRAPTDTQYF,TGCAGTGCTAGACGACGACGAGCCCCCACAGATACGCAGTATTTT
NA,TRBV20-1,TRBJ2-3,NA,14,CSAREETGTDTQYF,TGCAGTGCTAGAGAGGAGACTGGCACAGATACGCAGTATTTT
many,TRBV7-8,TRBJ2-7,NA,16,CASSLVSSISTYEQYF,TGTGCCAGCAGCTTAGTGTCCTCAATTTCCACCTACGAGCAGTACTTC
many,TRBV7-2,TRBJ2-3,NA,14,CASHRLQFTDTQYF,TGTGCCAGCCACAGGTTGCAGTTCACAGATACGCAGTATTTT
NA,TRBV4-3,TRBJ1-4,NA,18,CASSQQLSSGGRGEKLFF,TGCGCCAGCAGCCAGCAACTCAGTTCGGGGGGACGCGGTGAAAAACTGTTTTTT
many,TRBV19,TRBJ2-3,NA,15,CASSPLSQGWDTQYF,TGTGCCAGTAGTCCCTTGTCTCAGGGATGGGATACGCAGTATTTT
many,TRBV10-3,TRBJ1-5,TRBD1,18,CAIRAFGVTGDSNQPQHF,TGTGCCATCAGGGCTTTTGGGGTTACAGGGGATAGCAATCAGCCCCAGCATTTT
few,TRBV3-1,TRBJ2-7,TRBD2,15,CASSQATSGVGEQYF,TGTGCCAGCAGCCAAGCGACTAGCGGGGTAGGGGAGCAGTACTTC
many,TRBV7-2,TRBJ1-3,NA,11,CASSLANTIYF,TGTGCCAGCAGCTTGGCAAACACCATATATTTT
many,TRBV29-1,TRBJ2-3,NA,14,CSVRPGSSTDTQYF,TGCAGCGTTAGGCCAGGCTCTAGCACAGATACGCAGTATTTT
few,TRBV7-2,TRBJ2-6,TRBD1,17,CASSFSQGDPGANVLTF,TGTGCCAGCAGCTTTAGCCAGGGGGACCCTGGGGCCAACGTCCTGACTTTC
few,TRBV11-2,TRBJ1-3,NA,18,CASSLSDSSYPGGNTIYF,TGTGCCAGCAGCTTGTCCGACAGTTCGTACCCCGGTGGAAACACCATATATTTT
many,TRBV20-1,TRBJ1-5,NA,15,CSARDLGPQEQPQHF,TGCAGTGCTAGAGATCTGGGCCCCCAGGAGCAGCCCCAGCATTTT
many,TRBV19,TRBJ2-2,TRBD1,15,CASSMRQGSTGELFF,TGTGCCAGTAGTATGAGACAGGGGAGCACCGGGGAGCTGTTTTTT
NA,TRBV5-5,TRBJ2-7,TRBD1,17,CASSPGTGGCPTYEQYF,TGTGCCAGCAGCCCCGGGACAGGGGGGTGTCCCACCTACGAGCAGTACTTC